This T cell receptor beta chain comes out of a study of monozygotic twins with inflammatory bowel disease. This CDR3 spans 13 amino acids. Germline CDR1 and CDR2: SGHTA and FQGNSA. A word on this clonotype: Its antigen is unidentified.

The study, taken as a whole, reports: Similarity of repertoires did not differ between concordant and discordant twins, possibly from limited power.

UMIs that included a 6-nucleotide sample barcode were added by template switching, which took place during cDNA synthesis. TCRalpha and TCRbeta cDNA went through nested PCRs of around 16 and 10 cycles, two in total. TCRdb re-analyzed the 5' RACE reads; it lists each CDR3 protein once, without DNA. The specimen's table records fewer than 150,000 distinct CDR3 sequences. V gene TRBV7-2 combines with J gene TRBJ1-2; with no DNA, the TCRdb D assignment of TRBD1 cannot be verified. The sample was blood. The sequence was obtained from a human donor with ulcerative colitis or Crohn's disease, or a healthy co-twin of an affected twin (not recorded which). The CDR3: CASSLSRGYGYTF.